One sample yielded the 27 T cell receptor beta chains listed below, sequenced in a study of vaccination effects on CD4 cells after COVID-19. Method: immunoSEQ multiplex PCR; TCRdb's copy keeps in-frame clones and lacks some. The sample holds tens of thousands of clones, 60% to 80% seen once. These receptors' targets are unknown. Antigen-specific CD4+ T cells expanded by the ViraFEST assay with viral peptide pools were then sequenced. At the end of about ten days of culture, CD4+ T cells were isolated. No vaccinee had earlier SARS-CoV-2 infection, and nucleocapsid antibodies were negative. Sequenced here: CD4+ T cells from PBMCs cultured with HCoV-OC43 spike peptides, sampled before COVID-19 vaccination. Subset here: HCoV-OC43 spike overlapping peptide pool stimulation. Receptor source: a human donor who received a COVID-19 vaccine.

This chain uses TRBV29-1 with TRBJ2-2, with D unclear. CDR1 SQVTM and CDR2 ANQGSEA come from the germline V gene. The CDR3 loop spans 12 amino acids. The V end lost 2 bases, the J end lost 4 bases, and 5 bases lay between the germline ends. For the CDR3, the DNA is TGCAGCGTTGAAAGGCGCACCGGGGAGCTGTTTTTT. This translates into CSVERRTGELFF.

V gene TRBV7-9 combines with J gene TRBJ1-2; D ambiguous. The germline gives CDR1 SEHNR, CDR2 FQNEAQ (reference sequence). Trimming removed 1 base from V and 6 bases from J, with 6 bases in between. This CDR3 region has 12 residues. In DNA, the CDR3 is TGTGCCAGCAGCTTAGGGGGAGATGGCTACACCTTC. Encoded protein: CASSLGGDGYTF.

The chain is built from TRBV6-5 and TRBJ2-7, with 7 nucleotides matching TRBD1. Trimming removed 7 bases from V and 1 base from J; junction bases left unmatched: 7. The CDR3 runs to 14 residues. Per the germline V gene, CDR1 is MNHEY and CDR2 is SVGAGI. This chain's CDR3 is CASKQGIWSYEQYV. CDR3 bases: TGTGCCAGCAAACAGGGGATCTGGTCCTACGAGCAGTACGTC.

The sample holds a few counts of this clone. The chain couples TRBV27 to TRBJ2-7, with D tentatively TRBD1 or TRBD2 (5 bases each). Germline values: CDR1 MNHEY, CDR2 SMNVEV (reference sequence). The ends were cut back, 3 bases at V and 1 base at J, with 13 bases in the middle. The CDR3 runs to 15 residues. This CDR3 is CASSLKRGWSYEQYV. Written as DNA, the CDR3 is TGTGCCAGCAGTTTGAAGAGGGGTTGGTCCTACGAGCAGTACGTC.

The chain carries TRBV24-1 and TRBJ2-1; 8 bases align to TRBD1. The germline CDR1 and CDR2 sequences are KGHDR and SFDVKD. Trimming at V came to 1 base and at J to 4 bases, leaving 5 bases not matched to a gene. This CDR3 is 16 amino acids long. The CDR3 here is CATSDFQGAGYNEQFF. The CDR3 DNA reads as TGTGCCACCAGTGATTTTCAGGGGGCTGGGTACAATGAGCAGTTCTTC.

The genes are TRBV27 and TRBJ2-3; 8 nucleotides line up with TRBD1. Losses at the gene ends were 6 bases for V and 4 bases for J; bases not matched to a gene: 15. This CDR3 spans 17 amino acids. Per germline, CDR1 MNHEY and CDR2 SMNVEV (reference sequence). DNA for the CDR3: TGTGCCAGCAGCCCCTTTCCGACCGGGACAGGAGCAGATACGCAGTATTTT. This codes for CASSPFPTGTGADTQYF.

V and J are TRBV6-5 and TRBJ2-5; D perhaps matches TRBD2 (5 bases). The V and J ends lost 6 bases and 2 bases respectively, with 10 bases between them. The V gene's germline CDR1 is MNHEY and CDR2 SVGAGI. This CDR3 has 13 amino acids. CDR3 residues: CASRRPGQETQYF. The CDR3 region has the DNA TGTGCCAGCAGAAGACCGGGGCAAGAGACCCAGTACTTC.

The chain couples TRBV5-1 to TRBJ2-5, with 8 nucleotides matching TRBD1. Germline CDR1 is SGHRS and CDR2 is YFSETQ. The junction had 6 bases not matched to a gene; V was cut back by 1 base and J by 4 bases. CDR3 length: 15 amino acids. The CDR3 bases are TGCGCCAGCAGCTTGAGTGGACAGGGAGGAGAGACCCAGTACTTC. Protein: CASSLSGQGGETQYF. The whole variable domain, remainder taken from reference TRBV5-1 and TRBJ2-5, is KAGVTQTPRYLIKTRGQQVTLSCSPISGHRSVSWYQQTPGQGLQFLFEYFSETQRNKGNFPGRFSGRQFSNSRSEMNVSTLELGDSALYLCASSLSGQGGETQYFGPGTRLLVL.

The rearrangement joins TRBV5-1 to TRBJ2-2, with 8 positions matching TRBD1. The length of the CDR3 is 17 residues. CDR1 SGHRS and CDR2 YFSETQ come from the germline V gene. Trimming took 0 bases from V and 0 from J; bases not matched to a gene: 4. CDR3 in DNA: TGCGCCAGCAGCTTGGTTTGGACAGGGTCGAACACCGGGGAGCTGTTTTTT. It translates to CASSLVWTGSNTGELFF.

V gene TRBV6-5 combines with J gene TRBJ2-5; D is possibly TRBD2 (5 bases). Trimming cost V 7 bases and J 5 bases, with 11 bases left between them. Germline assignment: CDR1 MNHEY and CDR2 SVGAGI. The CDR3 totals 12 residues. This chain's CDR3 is CASNPGGETQYF. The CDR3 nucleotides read TGTGCCAGCAACCCGGGCGGGGAGACCCAGTACTTC.

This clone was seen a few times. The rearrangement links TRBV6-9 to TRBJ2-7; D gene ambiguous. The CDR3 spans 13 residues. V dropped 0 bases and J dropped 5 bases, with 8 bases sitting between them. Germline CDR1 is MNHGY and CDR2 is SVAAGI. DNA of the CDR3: TGTGCCAGCAGTTATTCGAAACATGACGAGCAGTACGTC. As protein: CASSYSKHDEQYV.

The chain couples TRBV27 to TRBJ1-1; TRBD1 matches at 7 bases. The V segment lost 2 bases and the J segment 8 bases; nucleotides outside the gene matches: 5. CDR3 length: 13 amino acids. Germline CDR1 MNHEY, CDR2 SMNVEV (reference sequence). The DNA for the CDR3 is TGTGCCAGCAGTTTAGTTGGAGGGGGCGAAGCTTTCTTT. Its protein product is CASSLVGGGEAFF.

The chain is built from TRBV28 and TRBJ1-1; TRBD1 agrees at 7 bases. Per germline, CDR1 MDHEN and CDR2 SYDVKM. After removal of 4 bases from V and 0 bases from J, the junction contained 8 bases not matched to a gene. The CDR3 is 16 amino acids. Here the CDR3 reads CASSSLWGQLNTEAFF. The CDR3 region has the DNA TGTGCCAGCAGTTCGTTGTGGGGACAGTTGAACACTGAAGCTTTCTTT.

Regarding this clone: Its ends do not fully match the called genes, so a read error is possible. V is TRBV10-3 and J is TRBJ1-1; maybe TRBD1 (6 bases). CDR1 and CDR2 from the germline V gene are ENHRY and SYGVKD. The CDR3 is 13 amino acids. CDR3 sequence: CATGGRGITEAFF. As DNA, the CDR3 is TGCGCCACCGGGGGGCGCGGGATCACTGAAGCTTTCTTT.

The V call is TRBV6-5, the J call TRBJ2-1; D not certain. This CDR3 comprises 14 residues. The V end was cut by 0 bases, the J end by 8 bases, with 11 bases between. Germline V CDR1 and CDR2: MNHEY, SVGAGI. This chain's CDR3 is CASSYSQQRDEQFF. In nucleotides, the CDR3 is TGTGCCAGCAGTTACTCACAACAGAGAGATGAGCAGTTCTTC.

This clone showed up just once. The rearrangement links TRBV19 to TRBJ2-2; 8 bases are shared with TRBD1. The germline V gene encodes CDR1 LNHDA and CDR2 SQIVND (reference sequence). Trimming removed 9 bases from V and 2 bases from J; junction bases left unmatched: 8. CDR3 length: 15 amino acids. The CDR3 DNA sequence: TGTGCCAGCGACAGGGGCGCCGTCAACACCGGGGAGCTGTTTTTT. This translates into CASDRGAVNTGELFF.

The CDR3 coding sequence is TGTGCCTGGAGACGGGACTTAGAAGAGACCCAGTACTTC. Amino acid sequence: CAWRRDLEETQYF. The chain carries TRBV30 and TRBJ2-5; D might be TRBD2 (6 bases). V was clipped by 3 bases and J by 3 bases, with 11 bases between them. CDR3 length: 13 amino acids. The germline V gene encodes CDR1 GTSNPN and CDR2 SVGIG (reference sequence).

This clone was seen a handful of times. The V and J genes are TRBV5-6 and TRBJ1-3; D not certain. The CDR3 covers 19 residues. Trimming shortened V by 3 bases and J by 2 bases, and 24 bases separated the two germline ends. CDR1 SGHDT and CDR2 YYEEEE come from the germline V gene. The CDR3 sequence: CASSSERVQRFLTGNTIYF. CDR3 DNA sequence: TGTGCCAGCAGCTCCGAGCGTGTACAGCGCTTCCTAACTGGAAACACCATATATTTT.

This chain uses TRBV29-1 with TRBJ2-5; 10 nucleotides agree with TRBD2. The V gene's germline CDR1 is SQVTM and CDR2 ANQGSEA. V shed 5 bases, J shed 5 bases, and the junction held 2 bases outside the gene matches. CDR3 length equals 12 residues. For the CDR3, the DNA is TGCAGCGTTCGGACTAGCGGCGAGACCCAGTACTTC. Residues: CSVRTSGETQYF. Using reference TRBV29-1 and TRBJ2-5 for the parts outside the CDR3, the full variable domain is SAVISQKPSRDICQRGTSLTIQCQVDSQVTMMFWYRQQPGQSLTLIATANQGSEATYESGFVIDKFPISRPNLTFSTLTVSNMSPEDSSIYLCSVRTSGETQYFGPGTRLLVL.

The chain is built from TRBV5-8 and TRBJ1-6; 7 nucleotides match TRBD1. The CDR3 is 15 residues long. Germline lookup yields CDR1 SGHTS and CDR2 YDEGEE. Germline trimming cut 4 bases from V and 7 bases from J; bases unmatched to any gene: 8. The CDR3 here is CASSPWTGLNSPLHF. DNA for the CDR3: TGTGCCAGCAGCCCCTGGACAGGACTAAATTCACCCCTCCACTTT.

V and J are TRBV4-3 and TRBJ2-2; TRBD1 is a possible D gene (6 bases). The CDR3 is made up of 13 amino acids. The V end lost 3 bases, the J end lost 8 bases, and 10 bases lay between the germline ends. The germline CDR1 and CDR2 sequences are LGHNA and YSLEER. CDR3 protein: CASSQYREGELFF. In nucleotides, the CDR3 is TGCGCCAGCAGCCAGTACAGGGAAGGGGAGCTGTTTTTT.

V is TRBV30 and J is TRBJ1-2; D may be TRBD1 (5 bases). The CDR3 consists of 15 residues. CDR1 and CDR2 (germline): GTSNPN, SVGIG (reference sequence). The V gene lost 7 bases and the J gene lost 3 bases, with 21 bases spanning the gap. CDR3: CASDVNRQTYYGYTF. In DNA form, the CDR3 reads TGTGCCTCTGATGTTAACAGACAGACTTACTATGGCTACACCTTC. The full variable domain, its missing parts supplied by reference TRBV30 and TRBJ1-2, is SQTIHQWPATLVQPVGSPLSLECTVEGTSNPNLYWYRQAAGRGLQLLFYSVGIGQISSEVPQNLSASRPQDRQFILSSKKLLLSDSGFYLCASDVNRQTYYGYTFGSGTRLTVV.

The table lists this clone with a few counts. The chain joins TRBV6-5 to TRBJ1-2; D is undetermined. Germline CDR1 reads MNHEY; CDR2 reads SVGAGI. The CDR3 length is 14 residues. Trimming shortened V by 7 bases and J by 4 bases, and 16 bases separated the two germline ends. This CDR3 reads CASKKGGSTYGYTF. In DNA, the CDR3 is TGTGCCAGCAAGAAGGGAGGCTCAACCTATGGCTACACCTTC.

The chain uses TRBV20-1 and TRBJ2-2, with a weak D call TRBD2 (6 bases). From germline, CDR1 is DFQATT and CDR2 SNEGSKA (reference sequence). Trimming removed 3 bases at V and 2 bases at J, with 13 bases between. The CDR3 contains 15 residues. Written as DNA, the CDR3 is TGCAGTGCTAGTCGGGCGGGGACCAACACCGGGGAGCTGTTTTTT. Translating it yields CSASRAGTNTGELFF.

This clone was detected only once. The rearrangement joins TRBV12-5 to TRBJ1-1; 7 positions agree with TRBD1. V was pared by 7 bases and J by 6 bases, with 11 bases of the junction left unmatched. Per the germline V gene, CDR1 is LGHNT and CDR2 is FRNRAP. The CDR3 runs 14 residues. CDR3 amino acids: CASARTGDLSEAFF. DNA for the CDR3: TGTGCTAGTGCCAGAACAGGGGATTTGTCTGAAGCTTTCTTT.

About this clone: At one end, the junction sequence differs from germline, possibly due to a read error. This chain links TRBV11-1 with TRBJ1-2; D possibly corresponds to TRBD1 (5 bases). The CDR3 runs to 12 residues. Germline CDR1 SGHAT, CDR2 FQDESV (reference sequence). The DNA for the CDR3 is TGTGCCAGCAGCTTAGACGACAGTTTCCTGTCCTTC. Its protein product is CASSLDDSFLSF.

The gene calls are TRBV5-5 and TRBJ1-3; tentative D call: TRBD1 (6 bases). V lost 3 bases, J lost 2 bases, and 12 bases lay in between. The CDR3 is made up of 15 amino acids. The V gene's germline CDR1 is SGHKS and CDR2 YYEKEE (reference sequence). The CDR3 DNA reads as TGTGCCAGCAGCTGGAACCGGGACACTGGAAACACCATATATTTT. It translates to CASSWNRDTGNTIYF.